This T cell receptor (beta chain) was captured in a study of identical twins. V was pared by 7 bases and J by 6 bases, with 7 bases of the junction left unmatched. The CDR3 extends over 13 amino acids. CDR1 SGHRS and CDR2 YFSETQ come from the germline V gene. Overall study findings and caveats: In cord blood, abundant beta clonotypes had fewer insertions; memory showed no trend. Compared with models, monozygotic twins showed more out-of-frame TCR alpha sharing.

TCRdb re-analysed the 5' RACE reads in MiXCR, keeping a single row per CDR3 protein. The repertoire holds 650,000 to 750,000 distinct CDR3 sequences, with less than 25% as singletons. This clonotype was detected a few times. Its antigen is not known. These records were also assigned to another study, of T cells expressing NK-cell markers.

Sequencing was done on a sample of PBMCs. V and J are TRBV5-1 and TRBJ2-7; 10 bases are a match to TRBD2. This TCR came from a woman younger than 30 in good health. The CDR3 nucleotides read TGCGCCAGCGGGCTAGCGGGAGAGGGCGAGCAGTACTTC. As protein: CASGLAGEGEQYF.